Presented here are 32 T cell receptor beta chains from one specimen sequenced in a study of blood T cells in healthy people across ages (dated by TCRdb to between 2015 and 2017). The method was 5' RACE. Instrument on record: Illumina HiSeq 2500. A second PCR of 7 to 11 cycles was performed with a sample-barcoded 5' primer and a J-beta primer mix. TCRdb reworked the public reads: Q25 trimming with fastp, MiXCR clone assembly, productive beta chains retained. Here each entry gathers all rows of one CDR3 protein and keeps the most common genes and DNA. Present in this sample are about 650,000 distinct CDR3 sequences, around 32% of which were seen just once. 15% of the sample belongs to the ten largest clones. The sequencing sample was made of blood. The source of these receptors is a woman over 75 in good health. Donor details come from another sample of the same person, matched by shared clones.

At least ten counts were recorded for this clonotype. The chain uses TRBV4-1 and TRBJ2-3, with D maybe TRBD2 (5 bases). Trimming stripped 1 base from V and 2 bases from J, with 16 bases between. The CDR3 loop spans 17 amino acids. The germline CDR1 and CDR2 sequences are MGHRA and YSYEKL. CDR3 residues: CASSQAPGGSDTDTQYF. In nucleotides, the CDR3 is TGCGCCAGCAGCCAAGCCCCCGGCGGGTCCGACACAGATACGCAGTATTTT.

This clonotype has ten or more counts. This chain connects TRBV12-3 or TRBV12-4 to TRBJ1-1, with TRBD1 matching 7 bases. The CDR3 spans 15 residues. After removal of 3 bases from V and 8 bases from J, the junction contained 12 bases not matched to a gene. CDR3 protein: CASSFPDRISNEAFF. The CDR3 nucleotides are TGTGCCAGCAGTTTCCCGGACAGGATCTCGAACGAAGCTTTCTTT.

There are many counts of this clonotype. The chain links TRBV6-1 to TRBJ2-3, with D perhaps matching TRBD2 (6 bases). Germline values: CDR1 MNHNS, CDR2 SASEGT. The CDR3 is 15 residues long. Deletions cut 1 base from V and 2 bases from J, with 10 bases between. CDR3 in amino acids: CASSEGPGLTDTQYF. In DNA form, the CDR3 reads TGTGCCAGCAGTGAAGGCCCGGGACTCACAGATACGCAGTATTTT.

This clonotype was seen a few times. This chain uses TRBV7-2 with TRBJ1-2; 7 bases agree with TRBD1. Germline assignment: CDR1 SGHTA and CDR2 FQGNSA. This CDR3 spans 13 amino acids. Trimming took 1 base from V and 6 from J; bases not matched to a gene: 2. The CDR3 is CASSLEQGHGYTF. The CDR3 nucleotides are TGTGCCAGCAGCTTAGAACAGGGGCATGGCTACACCTTC.

The chain couples TRBV5-1 to TRBJ1-2; a weak D match, TRBD1 (5 bases). The CDR3 extends over 13 amino acids. Germline CDR1 SGHRS, CDR2 YFSETQ. With 4 bases removed from V and 8 bases from J, the gap between germline ends came to 15 bases. CDR3 in DNA: TGCGCCAGCAGCCCGGAGGGGACTTTGGGCTACACCTTC. Protein: CASSPEGTLGYTF.

In this sample, this clonotype turned up many times. The J gene is TRBJ2-1, the V gene TRBV15; 7 bases match TRBD2. V trimming: 5 bases; J trimming: 4 bases; junction bases outside the gene matches: 5. Germline lookup yields CDR1 LNHNV and CDR2 YYDKDF (reference sequence). The CDR3 consists of 14 residues. CDR3 loop: CATSFAGVYNEQFF. The CDR3 nucleotides are TGTGCCACCAGCTTTGCGGGGGTATACAATGAGCAGTTCTTC.

This rearrangement joins TRBV6-1 to TRBJ1-2; D unresolved. The CDR3 extends over 14 amino acids. Trimming removed 6 bases from V and 0 bases from J, with 11 bases in between. Germline CDR1 is MNHNS and CDR2 is SASEGT. The CDR3 reads CASRVGEANYGYTF. In nucleotides, the CDR3 is TGTGCCAGCAGGGTCGGAGAAGCTAACTATGGCTACACCTTC.

This chain joins TRBV5-5 and TRBJ2-2; 7 nucleotides line up with TRBD1. V trimming: 4 bases; J trimming: 2 bases; junction bases outside the gene matches: 11. The germline V gene has CDR1 SGHKS and CDR2 YYEKEE (reference sequence). The CDR3 contains 17 residues. Here the CDR3 reads CASSPEDRVGNTGELFF. The CDR3 DNA reads as TGTGCCAGCAGCCCGGAAGACAGGGTCGGAAACACCGGGGAGCTGTTTTTT.

At least ten counts were recorded for this clonotype. This sequence joins TRBV6-2 or TRBV6-3 and TRBJ2-7; D possibly corresponds to TRBD2 (6 bases). Germline V gene sequence: CDR1 MNHEY, CDR2 SVGEGT. V lost 0 bases to trimming and J lost 0 bases, with 9 bases between them. CDR3 length: 15 residues. This CDR3 reads CASSYSRGSSYEQYF. The CDR3 DNA follows: TGTGCCAGCAGTTACTCGCGGGGCAGCTCCTACGAGCAGTACTTC.

This clonotype occurred many times. The gene calls are TRBV27 and TRBJ2-4; TRBD1 matches at 7 bases. The CDR3 totals 14 residues. With 6 bases clipped from V and 1 base from J, the junction kept 3 bases outside the gene matches. The V gene's germline CDR1 is MNHEY and CDR2 SMNVEV (reference sequence). CDR3 protein: CASRQGYAKNIQYF. CDR3 DNA: TGTGCCAGCAGACAGGGGTACGCCAAAAACATTCAGTACTTC.

This clonotype has at least ten counts. A junction end diverges from the germline sequence, so it may reflect a read error. CDR3 nucleotide sequence: TGCGGCGTAGGAGGAAACTCCTACAATGAGCAGTTCTTC. This codes for CGVGGNSYNEQFF. J is TRBJ2-1 and V is TRBV7-9; perhaps TRBD2 as D (5 bases). The CDR3 is made up of 13 amino acids. Germline V lookup: CDR1 SEHNR, CDR2 FQNEAQ (reference sequence).

This chain joins TRBV3-1 and TRBJ2-2; D is undetermined. The CDR3 loop spans 13 amino acids. Germline V gene data show CDR1 as LGHDT and CDR2 as YNNKEL (reference sequence). V was cut by 6 bases and J by 4 bases, with 9 bases left in between. The CDR3, as DNA: TGTGCCAGCAGGGTCACGGGCACCGGGGAGCTGTTTTTT. Its translation: CASRVTGTGELFF.

This chain uses TRBV20-1 with TRBJ1-1, with 7 bases matching TRBD1. Germline V lookup: CDR1 DFQATT, CDR2 SNEGSKA (reference sequence). This CDR3 spans 14 amino acids. V lost 2 bases, J lost 7 bases, and 10 bases stayed unmatched. The DNA of the CDR3 is TGCAGTGCTAGAAAGACAGGGACGGTAGGTGAAGCTTTCTTT. It specifies CSARKTGTVGEAFF.

The V and J genes are TRBV4-2 and TRBJ2-1; TRBD2 matches at 9 bases. V lost 0 bases, J lost 4 bases, and 4 bases stayed unmatched. Germline values: CDR1 LGHNA, CDR2 YNFKEQ. The CDR3 contains 16 residues. CDR3 coding DNA: TGTGCCAGCAGCCAAGATGTAGCGGGGGAATACAATGAGCAGTTCTTC. Encoded protein: CASSQDVAGEYNEQFF.

This sequence joins TRBV20-1 and TRBJ2-1; D gene ambiguous. There are 14 residues in the CDR3. The V and J ends lost 3 bases and 0 bases respectively, with 9 bases between them. The germline V gene has CDR1 DFQATT and CDR2 SNEGSKA (reference sequence). CDR3 amino acids: CSASSPGSYNEQFF. The CDR3 DNA follows: TGCAGTGCTAGTAGCCCCGGCTCCTACAATGAGCAGTTCTTC.

This clonotype was seen repeatedly, ten times or more. V gene TRBV7-8 combines with J gene TRBJ1-2; no firm D call. Per germline, CDR1 SGHVS and CDR2 FQNEAQ. The CDR3 contains 14 residues. V dropped 3 bases and J dropped 1 base, with 9 bases sitting between them. CDR3 sequence reads: CASSLMGINYGYTF. CDR3 nucleotides: TGTGCCAGCAGCTTGATGGGGATTAACTATGGCTACACCTTC.

The chain couples TRBV11-1 to TRBJ2-2, with TRBD1 matching 11 bases. The CDR3 length is 16 residues. The J segment lost 4 bases and the V segment lost 5 bases, leaving 6 bases of the junction unmatched. CDR1 is SGHAT and CDR2 is FQDESV in the germline V gene (reference sequence). In DNA, the CDR3 is TGTGCCAGCAGCGTGGACAGGGGGCGCAGCACCGGGGAGCTGTTTTTT. This translates into CASSVDRGRSTGELFF.

This clonotype was counted ten times or more. This chain connects TRBV10-3 to TRBJ2-3; D perhaps matches TRBD2 (6 bases). The V and J ends lost 4 bases and 6 bases respectively, with 11 bases between them. CDR3 length equals 13 residues. Per germline, CDR1 ENHRY and CDR2 SYGVKD. CDR3 in amino acids: CAISGGVYDTQYF. The CDR3 DNA sequence: TGTGCCATCAGTGGGGGGGTTTACGATACGCAGTATTTT.

This clonotype was observed once. The chain joins TRBV4-2 to TRBJ1-3; D not certain. From germline, CDR1 is LGHNA and CDR2 YNFKEQ. The CDR3 contains 21 residues. V lost 0 bases, J lost 0 bases, and 24 bases lay in between. The CDR3, as DNA: TGTGCCAGCAGCCAAGAACTCGTGGCGGGCAGCCGTTTGAGCTCTGGAAACACCATATATTTT. This encodes CASSQELVAGSRLSSGNTIYF.

This clonotype was recorded a few times. J is TRBJ1-2 and V is TRBV5-1; no clear D gene. Looked up from germline, CDR1 is SGHRS and CDR2 is YFSETQ. This CDR3 is 13 amino acids long. The V end was cut by 1 base, the J end by 2 bases, with 6 bases between. The CDR3: CASSLMANYGYTF. The DNA for the CDR3 is TGCGCCAGCAGCTTGATGGCAAACTATGGCTACACCTTC.

Worth noting for this clonotype: A read error may account for a junction end that differs from germline. This chain connects TRBV6-1 to TRBJ2-7; perhaps TRBD1 as D (6 bases). Germline V lookup: CDR1 MNHNS, CDR2 SASEGT. This CDR3 spans 12 amino acids. CDR3 coding DNA: TGTGCCAGCATAACAGGGTTGGGAGTCGGAGACTTC. Protein product: CASITGLGVGDF.

The chain combines TRBV25-1 with TRBJ2-5; a possible D gene is TRBD2 (5 bases). Per the germline V gene, CDR1 is MGHDK and CDR2 is SYGVNS. The CDR3 has 13 amino acids. The V and J ends lost 8 bases and 1 base respectively, with 11 bases between them. The CDR3 protein is CASEPGVQETQYF. CDR3 DNA: TGTGCCAGCGAACCCGGGGTCCAAGAGACCCAGTACTTC.

The rearrangement links TRBV28 to TRBJ1-6, with a tentative D call TRBD1 (5 bases). Germline V lookup: CDR1 MDHEN, CDR2 SYDVKM. V lost 7 bases to trimming and J lost 7 bases, with 8 bases between them. The CDR3 spans 12 residues. The CDR3 loop reads CASTGGNSPLHF. CDR3 sequence (DNA): TGTGCCAGCACCGGGGGGAATTCACCCCTCCACTTT.

This clonotype was seen many times. The chain employs TRBV5-1 and TRBJ1-4; 9 bases agree with TRBD1. V gave up 4 bases and J gave up 7 bases; unmatched junction bases: 5. The V gene's germline CDR1 is SGHRS and CDR2 YFSETQ. CDR3 length equals 14 residues. The CDR3 DNA sequence: TGCGCCAGCAGCCCGGCGGGACAGGGTGAAAAACTGTTTTTT. It codes for CASSPAGQGEKLFF.

This clonotype was observed at least ten times. The chain is built from TRBV7-2 and TRBJ2-5; 10 bases fit TRBD1. The germline gives CDR1 SGHTA, CDR2 FQGNSA. The CDR3 sequence is 14 residues long. With 4 bases clipped from V and 5 bases from J, the junction kept 4 bases outside the gene matches. The CDR3 loop reads CASSSTGGLETQYF. The CDR3 coding sequence is TGTGCCAGCAGCTCGACAGGGGGCCTGGAGACCCAGTACTTC. Full variable domain (remainder filled in from reference TRBV7-2 and TRBJ2-5): GAGVSQSPSNKVTEKGKDVELRCDPISGHTALYWYRQSLGQGLEFLIYFQGNSAPDKSGLPSDRFSAERTGGSVSTLTIQRTQQEDSAVYLCASSSTGGLETQYFGPGTRLLVL.

This chain connects TRBV6-5 to TRBJ2-3; no reliable D call. The V gene's germline CDR1 is MNHEY and CDR2 SVGAGI. The CDR3 length is 14 residues. V lost 0 bases and J lost 4, with 8 bases in between. CDR3 DNA sequence: TGTGCCAGCAGTTACTCGTCCCTTCCAGATACGCAGTATTTT. Amino acids: CASSYSSLPDTQYF.

This clonotype has just a few counts. The chain uses TRBV7-6 and TRBJ2-5; tentatively, D is TRBD2 (6 bases). The CDR3 extends over 17 amino acids. V was trimmed by 1 base and J by 7 bases, leaving 22 bases between them. Germline loops: CDR1 SGHVS, CDR2 FNYEAQ. CDR3 sequence reads: CASSLELVGGLIRTQYF. CDR3 DNA sequence: TGTGCCAGCAGCTTAGAACTAGTGGGGGGACTGATTAGGACCCAGTACTTC.

The genes are TRBV7-2 and TRBJ1-2; D gene unclear. The CDR3 spans 14 residues. The V gene lost 1 base and the J gene lost 4 bases, with 10 bases spanning the gap. Germline V lookup: CDR1 SGHTA, CDR2 FQGNSA. As DNA, the CDR3 is TGTGCCAGCAGCTTAGACACACATTCCTATGGCTACACCTTC. Encoded protein: CASSLDTHSYGYTF.

In this sample, this clonotype turned up a few times. The rearrangement uses TRBV7-7 and TRBJ2-3; 8 bases map to TRBD2. The V gene's germline CDR1 is SSHAT and CDR2 FNYEAQ (reference sequence). The CDR3 has 15 residues. The V gene end was trimmed by 10 bases and the J gene end by 4 bases; junction bases not matched to a gene: 13. The chain's CDR3 is CANPDRGGSADTQYF. CDR3 nucleotides: TGTGCCAACCCAGATCGGGGGGGCAGTGCAGATACGCAGTATTTT.

To note about this clonotype: One end of the junction does not line up with germline, which may come from a read error. This chain connects TRBV4-1 to TRBJ1-4, with a possible D match to TRBD1 (5 bases). The CDR3 has 16 residues. Germline V gives CDR1 MGHRA, CDR2 YSYEKL. The CDR3 sequence: CASSQLGGVGNEKRFF. The DNA of the CDR3 is TGCGCCAGCAGCCAATTGGGAGGGGTCGGTAATGAAAAACGGTTTTTT.

Concerning this clonotype itself: The junction and the germline gene differ at one end; a read error may be behind it. In nucleotides, the CDR3 is TGTGCCAGCAAAGGGGGAAATTTACCCCTCCACTTT. Translation: CASKGGNLPLHF. This chain connects TRBV6-5 to TRBJ1-6; a possible D gene is TRBD1 (6 bases). The CDR3 length is 12 residues. Looked up from germline, CDR1 is MNHEY and CDR2 is SVGAGI.

The genes are TRBV20-1 and TRBJ2-7; the match to TRBD2 covers 12 bases. Germline V gives CDR1 DFQATT, CDR2 SNEGSKA (reference sequence). V lost 5 bases and J lost 7; bases outside the gene matches: 15. This CDR3 region has 16 residues. CDR3 residues: CSARLAGGKVGDEQYF. The CDR3, as DNA: TGCAGTGCTCGGCTAGCGGGGGGGAAGGTTGGGGATGAGCAGTACTTC.